The clone carrying this T cell receptor (beta chain) was counted many times. This specimen belongs to a study of T-cell reconstitution after alpha-beta-depleted transplantation in children. Researchers prepared the TCRbeta library using unique molecular identifiers, the study reports. TCRdb reanalysed the PCR reads using MiXCR and keeps one entry per CDR3 protein. The repertoire holds roughly 590,000 distinct CDR3 sequences, with around a sixth as singletons. The source of this sequence is a human donor who donated a stem cell graft to a child with acute myeloid leukemia. Sample: PBMCs from the stem cell graft donor, taken from the stem cell graft.

The CDR3 here is CSARDPTGTSAYEQYF. As DNA, the CDR3 is TGCAGTGCTAGAGATCCCACAGGGACTAGCGCCTACGAGCAGTACTTC. The chain carries TRBV20-1 and TRBJ2-7, with 10 bases aligning to TRBD2. The CDR3 has 16 residues. Looked up from germline, CDR1 is DFQATT and CDR2 is SNEGSKA (reference sequence). V trimming: 0 bases; J trimming: 2 bases; junction bases outside the gene matches: 7.